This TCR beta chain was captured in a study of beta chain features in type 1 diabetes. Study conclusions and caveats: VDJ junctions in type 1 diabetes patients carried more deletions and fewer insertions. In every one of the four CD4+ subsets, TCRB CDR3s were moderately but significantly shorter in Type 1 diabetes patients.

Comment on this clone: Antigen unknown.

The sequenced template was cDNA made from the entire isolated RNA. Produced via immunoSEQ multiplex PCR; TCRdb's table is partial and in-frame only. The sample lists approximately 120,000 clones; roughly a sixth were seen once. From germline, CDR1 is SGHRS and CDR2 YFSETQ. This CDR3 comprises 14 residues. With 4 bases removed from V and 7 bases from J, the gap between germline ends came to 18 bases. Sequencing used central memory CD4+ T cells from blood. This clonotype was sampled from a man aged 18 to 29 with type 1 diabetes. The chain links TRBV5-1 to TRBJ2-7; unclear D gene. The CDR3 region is CASSLTGYDREQYF. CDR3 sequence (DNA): TGCGCCAGCAGCCTAACTGGCTACGATAGGGAGCAGTACTTC.